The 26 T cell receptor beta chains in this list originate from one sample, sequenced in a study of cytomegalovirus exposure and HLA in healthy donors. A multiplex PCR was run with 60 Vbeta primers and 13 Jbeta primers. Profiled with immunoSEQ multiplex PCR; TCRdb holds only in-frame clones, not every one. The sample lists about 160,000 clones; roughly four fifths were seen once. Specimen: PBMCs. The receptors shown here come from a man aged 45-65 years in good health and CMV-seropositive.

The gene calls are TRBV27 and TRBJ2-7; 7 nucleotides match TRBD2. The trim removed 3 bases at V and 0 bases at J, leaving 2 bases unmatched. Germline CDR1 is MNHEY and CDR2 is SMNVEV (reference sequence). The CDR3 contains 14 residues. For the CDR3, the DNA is TGTGCCAGCAGTTTGCGGGAGAGCTCCTACGAGCAGTACTTC. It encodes CASSLRESSYEQYF.

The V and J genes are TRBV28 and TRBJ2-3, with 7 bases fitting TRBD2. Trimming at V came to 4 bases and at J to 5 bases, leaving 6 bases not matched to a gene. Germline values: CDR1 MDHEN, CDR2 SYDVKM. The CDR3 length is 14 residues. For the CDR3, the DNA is TGTGCCAGCAGTTCAACTAGCGTGGGAGATACGCAGTATTTT. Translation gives CASSSTSVGDTQYF.

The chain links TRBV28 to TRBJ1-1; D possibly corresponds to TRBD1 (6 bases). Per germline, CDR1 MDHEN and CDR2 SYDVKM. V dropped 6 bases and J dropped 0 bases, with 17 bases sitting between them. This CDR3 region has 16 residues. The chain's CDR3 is CASSATGRGMNTEAFF. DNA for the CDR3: TGTGCCAGCAGCGCTACCGGGAGGGGGATGAACACTGAAGCTTTCTTT.

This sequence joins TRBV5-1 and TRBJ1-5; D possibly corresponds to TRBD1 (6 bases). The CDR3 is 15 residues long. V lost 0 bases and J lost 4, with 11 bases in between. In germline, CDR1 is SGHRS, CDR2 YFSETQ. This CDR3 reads CASSLDGTQNQPQHF. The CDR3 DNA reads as TGCGCCAGCAGCTTGGATGGGACACAAAATCAGCCCCAGCATTTT. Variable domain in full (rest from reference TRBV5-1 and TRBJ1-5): KAGVTQTPRYLIKTRGQQVTLSCSPISGHRSVSWYQQTPGQGLQFLFEYFSETQRNKGNFPGRFSGRQFSNSRSEMNVSTLELGDSALYLCASSLDGTQNQPQHFGDGTRLSIL.

The CDR3 DNA sequence: TGTGCCAGCCGATGGGGCATCTTAAACCAAGAGACCCAGTACTTC. Residues: CASRWGILNQETQYF. The chain is built from TRBV7-8 and TRBJ2-5, with D tentatively TRBD1 (5 bases). This CDR3 is 15 amino acids long. Per the germline V gene, CDR1 is SGHVS and CDR2 is FQNEAQ. Trimming pared 8 bases from V and 0 bases from J, leaving 16 bases between.

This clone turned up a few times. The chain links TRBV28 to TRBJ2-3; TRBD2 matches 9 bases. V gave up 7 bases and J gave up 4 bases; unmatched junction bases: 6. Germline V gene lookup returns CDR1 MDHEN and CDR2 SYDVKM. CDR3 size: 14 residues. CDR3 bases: TGTGCCAGCATCGGCGGGAGGGCAGCAGATACGCAGTATTTT. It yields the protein CASIGGRAADTQYF.

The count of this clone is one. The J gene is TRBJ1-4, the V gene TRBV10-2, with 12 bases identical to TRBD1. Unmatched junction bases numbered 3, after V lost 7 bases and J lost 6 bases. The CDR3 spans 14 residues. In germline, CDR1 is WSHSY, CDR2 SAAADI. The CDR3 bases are TGCGCCAGCATGGGGACAGGGGGCGATGAAAAACTGTTTTTT. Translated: CASMGTGGDEKLFF.

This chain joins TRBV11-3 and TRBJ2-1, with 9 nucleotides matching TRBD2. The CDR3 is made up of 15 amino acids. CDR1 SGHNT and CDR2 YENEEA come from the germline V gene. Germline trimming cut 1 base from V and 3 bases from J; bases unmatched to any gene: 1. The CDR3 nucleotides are TGTGCCAGCAGCTTAGGGACTAGCGACTACAATGAGCAGTTCTTC. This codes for CASSLGTSDYNEQFF.

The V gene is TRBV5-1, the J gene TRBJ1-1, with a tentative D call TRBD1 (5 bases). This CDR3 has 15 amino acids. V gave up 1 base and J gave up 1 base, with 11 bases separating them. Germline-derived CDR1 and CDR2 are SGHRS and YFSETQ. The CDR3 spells CASSLSGGTNTEAFF. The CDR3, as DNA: TGCGCCAGCAGCTTGTCTGGGGGGACGAACACTGAAGCTTTCTTT.

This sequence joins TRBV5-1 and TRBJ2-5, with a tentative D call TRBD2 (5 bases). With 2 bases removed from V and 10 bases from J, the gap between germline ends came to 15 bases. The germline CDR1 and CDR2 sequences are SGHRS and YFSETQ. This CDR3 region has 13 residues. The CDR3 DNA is TGCGCCAGCAGCTTAGAGGGCATAAAAATCCAGTACTTC. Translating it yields CASSLEGIKIQYF.

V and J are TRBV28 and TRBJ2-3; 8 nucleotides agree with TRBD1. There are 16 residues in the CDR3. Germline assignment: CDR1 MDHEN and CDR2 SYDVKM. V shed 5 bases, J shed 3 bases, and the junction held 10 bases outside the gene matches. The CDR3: CASSPPTGAWTDTQYF. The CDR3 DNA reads TGTGCCAGCAGTCCACCGACAGGGGCCTGGACAGATACGCAGTATTTT.

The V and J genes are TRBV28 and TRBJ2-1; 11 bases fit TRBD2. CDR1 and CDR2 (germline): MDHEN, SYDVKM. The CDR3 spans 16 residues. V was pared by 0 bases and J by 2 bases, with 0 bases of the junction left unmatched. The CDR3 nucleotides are TGTGCCAGCAGTTTATGGACTAGCGGGACCTACAATGAGCAGTTCTTC. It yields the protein CASSLWTSGTYNEQFF.

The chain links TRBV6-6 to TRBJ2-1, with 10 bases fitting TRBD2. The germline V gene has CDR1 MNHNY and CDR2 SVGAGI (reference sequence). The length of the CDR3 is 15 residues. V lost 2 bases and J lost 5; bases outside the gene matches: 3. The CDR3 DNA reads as TGTGCCAGCAGTTACCGGACTAGCGGAGACAATGAGCAGTTCTTC. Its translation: CASSYRTSGDNEQFF.

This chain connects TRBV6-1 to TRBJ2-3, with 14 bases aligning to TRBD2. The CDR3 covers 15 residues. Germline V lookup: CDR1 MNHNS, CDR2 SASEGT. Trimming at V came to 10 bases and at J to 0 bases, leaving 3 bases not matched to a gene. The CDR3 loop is CAIRLAGGSTDTQYF. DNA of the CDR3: TGTGCCATTCGACTAGCGGGGGGGAGCACAGATACGCAGTATTTT.

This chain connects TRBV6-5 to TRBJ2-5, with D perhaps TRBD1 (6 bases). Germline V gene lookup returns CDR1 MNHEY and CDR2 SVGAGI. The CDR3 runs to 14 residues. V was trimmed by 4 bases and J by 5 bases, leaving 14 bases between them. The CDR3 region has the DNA TGTGCCAGCAGTTTTTTGACAGGCGGGGAGACCCAGTACTTC. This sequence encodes CASSFLTGGETQYF.

The CDR3 nucleotides read TGTGCCAGTAGTGGGGACACTTATAGCAATCAGCCCCAGCATTTT. Translating it yields CASSGDTYSNQPQHF. The chain has TRBV19 and TRBJ1-5, with D perhaps matching TRBD1 (6 bases). The CDR3 extends over 15 amino acids. In germline, CDR1 is LNHDA, CDR2 SQIVND (reference sequence). V was trimmed by 5 bases and J by 0 bases, leaving 11 bases between them.

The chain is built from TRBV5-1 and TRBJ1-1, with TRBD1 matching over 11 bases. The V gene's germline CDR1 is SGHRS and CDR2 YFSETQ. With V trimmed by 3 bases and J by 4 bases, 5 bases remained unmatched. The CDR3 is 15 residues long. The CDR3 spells CASSSGQGALTEAFF. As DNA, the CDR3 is TGCGCCAGCAGCTCCGGACAGGGGGCTCTCACTGAAGCTTTCTTT.

DNA of the CDR3: TGTGCCAGCAGCCCCCCTAGCGTGAGAAACAATGAGCAGTTCTTC. Its protein is CASSPPSVRNNEQFF. The J gene is TRBJ2-1, the V gene TRBV7-9; maybe TRBD2 (6 bases). V lost 5 bases, J lost 5 bases, and 16 bases lay in between. Germline values: CDR1 SEHNR, CDR2 FQNEAQ (reference sequence). This CDR3 has 15 residues. The variable domain in full, completed from reference TRBV7-9 and TRBJ2-1, reads DTGVSQNPRHKITKRGQNVTFRCDPISEHNRLYWYRQTLGQGPEFLTYFQNEAQLEKSRLLSDRFSAERPKGSFSTLEIQRTEQGDSAMYLCASSPPSVRNNEQFFGPGTRLTVL.

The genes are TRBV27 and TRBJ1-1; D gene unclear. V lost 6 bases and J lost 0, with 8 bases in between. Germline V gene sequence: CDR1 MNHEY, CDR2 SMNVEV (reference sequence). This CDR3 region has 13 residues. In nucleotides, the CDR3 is TGTGCCAGCAGCCCTCAGATGAACACTGAAGCTTTCTTT. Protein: CASSPQMNTEAFF.

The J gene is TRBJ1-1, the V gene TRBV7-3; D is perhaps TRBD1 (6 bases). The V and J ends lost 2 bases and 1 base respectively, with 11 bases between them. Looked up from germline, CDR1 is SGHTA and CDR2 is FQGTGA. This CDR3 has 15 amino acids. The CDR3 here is CASSLWAQGNTEAFF. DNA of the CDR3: TGTGCCAGCAGCTTATGGGCACAGGGGAACACTGAAGCTTTCTTT.

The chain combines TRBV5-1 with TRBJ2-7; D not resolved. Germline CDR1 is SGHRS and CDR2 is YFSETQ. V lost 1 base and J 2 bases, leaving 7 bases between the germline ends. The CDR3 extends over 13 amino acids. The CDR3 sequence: CASSLTATYEQYF. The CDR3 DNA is TGCGCCAGCAGCTTGACAGCAACCTACGAGCAGTACTTC.

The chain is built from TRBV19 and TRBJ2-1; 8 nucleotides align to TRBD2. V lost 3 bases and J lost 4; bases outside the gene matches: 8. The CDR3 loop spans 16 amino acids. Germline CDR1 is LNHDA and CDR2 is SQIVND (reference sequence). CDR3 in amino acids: CASSIGGGSGYNEQFF. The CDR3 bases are TGTGCCAGTAGTATCGGGGGGGGTAGCGGGTACAATGAGCAGTTCTTC.

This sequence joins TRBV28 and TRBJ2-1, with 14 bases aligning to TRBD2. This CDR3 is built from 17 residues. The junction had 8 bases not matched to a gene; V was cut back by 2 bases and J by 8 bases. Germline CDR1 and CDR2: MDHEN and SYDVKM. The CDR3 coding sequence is TGTGCCAGCAGTTTAGCCCCCGGGACTAGCGGGAGTGATGAGCAGTTCTTC. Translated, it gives CASSLAPGTSGSDEQFF.

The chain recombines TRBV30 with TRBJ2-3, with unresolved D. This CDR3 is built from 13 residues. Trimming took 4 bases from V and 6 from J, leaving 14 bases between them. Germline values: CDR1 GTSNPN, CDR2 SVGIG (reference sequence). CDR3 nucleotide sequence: TGTGCCTGGAAGTTGACTCTAGTCGATACGCAGTATTTT. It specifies CAWKLTLVDTQYF.

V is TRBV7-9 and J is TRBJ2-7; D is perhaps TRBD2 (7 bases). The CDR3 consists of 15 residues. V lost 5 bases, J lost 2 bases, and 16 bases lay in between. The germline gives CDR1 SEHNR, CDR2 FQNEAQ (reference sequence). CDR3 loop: CASSGGAGRPYEQYF. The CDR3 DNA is TGTGCCAGCAGCGGGGGGGCAGGGCGGCCCTACGAGCAGTACTTC.

In DNA, the CDR3 is TGTGCCAGCAGTTTAGGAGGGTTTAATGAAAAACTGTTTTTT. This translates into CASSLGGFNEKLFF. This chain connects TRBV28 to TRBJ1-4, with D uncertain. Germline CDR1 and CDR2: MDHEN and SYDVKM. The CDR3 is 14 residues long. V shed 2 bases and J shed 4 bases, with 8 bases lying between them.